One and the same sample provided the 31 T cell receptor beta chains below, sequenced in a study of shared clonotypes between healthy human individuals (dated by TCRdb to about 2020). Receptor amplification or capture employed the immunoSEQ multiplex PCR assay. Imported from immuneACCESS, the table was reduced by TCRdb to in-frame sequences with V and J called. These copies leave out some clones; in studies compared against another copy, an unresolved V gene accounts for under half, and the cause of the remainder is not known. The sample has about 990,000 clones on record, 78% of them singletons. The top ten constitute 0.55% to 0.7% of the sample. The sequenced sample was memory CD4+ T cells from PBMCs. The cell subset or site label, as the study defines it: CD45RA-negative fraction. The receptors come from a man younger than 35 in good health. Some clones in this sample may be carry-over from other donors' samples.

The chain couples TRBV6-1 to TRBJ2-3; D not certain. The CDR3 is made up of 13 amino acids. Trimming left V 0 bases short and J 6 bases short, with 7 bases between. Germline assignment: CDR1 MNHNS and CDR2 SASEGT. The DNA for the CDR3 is TGTGCCAGCAGTGAAGCCTGGCGGGATACGCAGTATTTT. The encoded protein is CASSEAWRDTQYF.

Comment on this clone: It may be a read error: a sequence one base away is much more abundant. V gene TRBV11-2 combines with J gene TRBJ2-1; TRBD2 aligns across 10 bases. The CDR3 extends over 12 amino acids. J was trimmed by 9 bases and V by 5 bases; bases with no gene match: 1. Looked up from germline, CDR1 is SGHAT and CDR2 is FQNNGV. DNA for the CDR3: TGTGCCAGCAGCCGGACTAGCGGTGAGCAGTTCTTC. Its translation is CASSRTSGEQFF. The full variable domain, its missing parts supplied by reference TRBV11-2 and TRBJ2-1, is EAGVAQSPRYKIIEKRQSVAFWCNPISGHATLYWYQQILGQGPKLLIQFQNNGVVDDSQLPKDRFSAERLKGVDSTLKIQPAKLEDSAVYLCASSRTSGEQFFGPGTRLTVL.

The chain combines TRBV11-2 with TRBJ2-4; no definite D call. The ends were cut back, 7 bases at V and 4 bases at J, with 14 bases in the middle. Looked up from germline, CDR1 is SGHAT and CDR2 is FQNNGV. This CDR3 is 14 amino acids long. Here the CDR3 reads CASTKYVGKNIQYF. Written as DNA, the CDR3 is TGTGCCAGCACCAAATACGTGGGGAAAAACATTCAGTACTTC.

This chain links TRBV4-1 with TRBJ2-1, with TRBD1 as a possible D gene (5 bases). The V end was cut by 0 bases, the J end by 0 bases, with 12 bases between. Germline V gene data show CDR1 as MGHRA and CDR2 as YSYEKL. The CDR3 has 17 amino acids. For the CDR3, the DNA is TGCGCCAGCAGCCAAGATCCAGGGTCTAGCTCCTACAATGAGCAGTTCTTC. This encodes CASSQDPGSSSYNEQFF.

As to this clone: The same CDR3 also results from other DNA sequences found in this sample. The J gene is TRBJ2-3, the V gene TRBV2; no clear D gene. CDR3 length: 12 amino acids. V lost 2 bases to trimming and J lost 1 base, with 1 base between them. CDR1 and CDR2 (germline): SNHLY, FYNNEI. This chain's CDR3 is CASSERTDTQYF. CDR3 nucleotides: TGTGCCAGCAGTGAACGCACAGATACGCAGTATTTT.

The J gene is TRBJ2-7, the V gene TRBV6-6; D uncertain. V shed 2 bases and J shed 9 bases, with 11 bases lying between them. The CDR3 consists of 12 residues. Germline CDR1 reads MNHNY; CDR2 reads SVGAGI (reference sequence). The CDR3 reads CASSYGTFGQYF. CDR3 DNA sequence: TGTGCCAGCAGTTACGGCACATTCGGGCAGTACTTC.

CDR3 protein: CASSYSGTSTYQPQHF. CDR3 nucleotides: TGTGCCAGCAGTTATTCCGGGACGTCCACATATCAGCCCCAGCATTTT. The chain is built from TRBV6-5 and TRBJ1-5; D is perhaps TRBD1 (5 bases). CDR3 size: 16 residues. The germline V gene encodes CDR1 MNHEY and CDR2 SVGAGI. The V and J ends lost 3 bases and 5 bases respectively, with 17 bases between them.

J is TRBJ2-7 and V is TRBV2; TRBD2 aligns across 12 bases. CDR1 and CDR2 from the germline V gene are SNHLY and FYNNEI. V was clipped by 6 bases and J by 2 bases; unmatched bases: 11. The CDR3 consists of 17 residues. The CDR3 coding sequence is TGTGCCAGCAGCGCCTTTGGGACTAGCGGGCTAACCTACGAGCAGTACTTC. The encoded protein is CASSAFGTSGLTYEQYF. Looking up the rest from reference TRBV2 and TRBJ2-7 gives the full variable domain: EPEVTQTPSHQVTQMGQEVILRCVPISNHLYFYWYRQILGQKVEFLVSFYNNEISEKSEIFDDQFSVERPDGSNFTLKIRSTKLEDSAMYFCASSAFGTSGLTYEQYFGPGTRLTVT.

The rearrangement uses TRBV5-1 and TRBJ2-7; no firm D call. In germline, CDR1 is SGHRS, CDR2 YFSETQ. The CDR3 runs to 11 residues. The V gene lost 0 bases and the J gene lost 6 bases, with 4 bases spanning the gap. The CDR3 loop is CASSLDVEQYF. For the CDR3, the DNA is TGCGCCAGCAGCTTGGATGTCGAGCAGTACTTC.

Written as DNA, the CDR3 is TGTGCCAGTAATAGAGGACAGGGGGCGTTGAACACTGAAGCTTTCTTT. Translation: CASNRGQGALNTEAFF. This chain links TRBV19 with TRBJ1-1; 11 bases align to TRBD1. With V trimmed by 7 bases and J by 0 bases, 7 bases remained unmatched. Looked up from germline, CDR1 is LNHDA and CDR2 is SQIVND (reference sequence). The CDR3 sequence is 16 residues long.

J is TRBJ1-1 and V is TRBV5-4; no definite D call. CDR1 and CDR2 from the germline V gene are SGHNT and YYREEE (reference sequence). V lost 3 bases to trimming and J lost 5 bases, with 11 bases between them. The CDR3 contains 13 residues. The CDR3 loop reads CASSSRTGTEAFF. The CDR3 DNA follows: TGTGCCAGCAGCTCGAGGACTGGGACTGAAGCTTTCTTT. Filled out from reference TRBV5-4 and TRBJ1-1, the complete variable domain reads ETGVTQSPTHLIKTRGQQVTLRCSSQSGHNTVSWYQQALGQGPQFIFQYYREEENGRGNFPPRFSGLQFPNYSSELNVNALELDDSALYLCASSSRTGTEAFFGQGTRLTVV.

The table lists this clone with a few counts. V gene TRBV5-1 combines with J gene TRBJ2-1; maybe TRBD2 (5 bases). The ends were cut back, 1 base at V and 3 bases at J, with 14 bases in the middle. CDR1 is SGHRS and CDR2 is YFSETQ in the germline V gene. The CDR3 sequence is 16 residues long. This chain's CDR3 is CASSLHYLEDYNEQFF. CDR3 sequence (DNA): TGCGCCAGCAGCTTGCACTACTTGGAGGACTACAATGAGCAGTTCTTC. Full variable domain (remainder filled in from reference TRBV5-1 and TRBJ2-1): KAGVTQTPRYLIKTRGQQVTLSCSPISGHRSVSWYQQTPGQGLQFLFEYFSETQRNKGNFPGRFSGRQFSNSRSEMNVSTLELGDSALYLCASSLHYLEDYNEQFFGPGTRLTVL.

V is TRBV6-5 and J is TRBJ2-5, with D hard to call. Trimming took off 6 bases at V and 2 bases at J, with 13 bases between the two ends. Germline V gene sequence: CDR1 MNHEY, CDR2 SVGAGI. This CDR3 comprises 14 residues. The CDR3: CASSTPVLQETQYF. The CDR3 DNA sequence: TGTGCCAGCAGCACTCCAGTTCTACAAGAGACCCAGTACTTC.

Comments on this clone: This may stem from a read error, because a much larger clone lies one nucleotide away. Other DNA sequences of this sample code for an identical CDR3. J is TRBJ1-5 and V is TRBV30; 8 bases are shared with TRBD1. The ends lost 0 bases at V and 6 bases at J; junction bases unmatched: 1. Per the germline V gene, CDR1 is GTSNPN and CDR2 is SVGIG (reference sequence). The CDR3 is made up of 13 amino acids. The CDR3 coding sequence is TGTGCCTGGAGTGTGGACAGGGTTCAGCCCCAGCATTTT. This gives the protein CAWSVDRVQPQHF.

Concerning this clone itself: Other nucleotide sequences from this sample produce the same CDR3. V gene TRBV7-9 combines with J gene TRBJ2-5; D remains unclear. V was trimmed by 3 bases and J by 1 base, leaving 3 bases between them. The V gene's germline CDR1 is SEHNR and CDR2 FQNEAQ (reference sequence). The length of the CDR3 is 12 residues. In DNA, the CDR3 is TGTGCCAGCAGCTTCGGCCAAGAGACCCAGTACTTC. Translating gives CASSFGQETQYF. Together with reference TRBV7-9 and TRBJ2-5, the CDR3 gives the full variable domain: DTGVSQNPRHKITKRGQNVTFRCDPISEHNRLYWYRQTLGQGPEFLTYFQNEAQLEKSRLLSDRFSAERPKGSFSTLEIQRTEQGDSAMYLCASSFGQETQYFGPGTRLLVL.

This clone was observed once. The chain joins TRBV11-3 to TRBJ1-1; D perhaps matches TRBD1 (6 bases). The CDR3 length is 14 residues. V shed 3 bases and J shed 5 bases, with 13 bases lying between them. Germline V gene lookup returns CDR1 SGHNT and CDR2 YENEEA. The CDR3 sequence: CASSFPGGRTEAFF. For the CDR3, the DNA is TGTGCCAGCAGCTTCCCGGGGGGCAGGACTGAAGCTTTCTTT.

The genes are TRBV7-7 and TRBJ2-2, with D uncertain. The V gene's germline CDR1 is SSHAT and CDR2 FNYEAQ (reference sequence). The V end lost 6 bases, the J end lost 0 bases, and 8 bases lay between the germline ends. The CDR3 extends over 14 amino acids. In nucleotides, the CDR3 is TGTGCCAGCAGACAGCGTTCGAACACCGGGGAGCTGTTTTTT. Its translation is CASRQRSNTGELFF.

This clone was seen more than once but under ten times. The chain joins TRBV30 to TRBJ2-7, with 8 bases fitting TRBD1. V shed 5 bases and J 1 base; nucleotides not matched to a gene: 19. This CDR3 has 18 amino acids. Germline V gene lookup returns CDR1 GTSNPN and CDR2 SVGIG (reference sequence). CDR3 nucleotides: TGTGCCTGGGGAGGGGACAGGCTGGCGTACGGAAGTTCCTACGAGCAGTACTTC. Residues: CAWGGDRLAYGSSYEQYF. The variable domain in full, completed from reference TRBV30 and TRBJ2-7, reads SQTIHQWPATLVQPVGSPLSLECTVEGTSNPNLYWYRQAAGRGLQLLFYSVGIGQISSEVPQNLSASRPQDRQFILSSKKLLLSDSGFYLCAWGGDRLAYGSSYEQYFGPGTRLTVT.

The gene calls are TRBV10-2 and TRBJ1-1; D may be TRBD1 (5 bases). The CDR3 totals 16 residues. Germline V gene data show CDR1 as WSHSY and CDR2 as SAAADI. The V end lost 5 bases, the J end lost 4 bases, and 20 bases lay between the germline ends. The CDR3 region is CASSLRGERRGTEAFF. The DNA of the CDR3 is TGCGCCAGCAGTCTTCGGGGAGAAAGGAGGGGCACTGAAGCTTTCTTT.

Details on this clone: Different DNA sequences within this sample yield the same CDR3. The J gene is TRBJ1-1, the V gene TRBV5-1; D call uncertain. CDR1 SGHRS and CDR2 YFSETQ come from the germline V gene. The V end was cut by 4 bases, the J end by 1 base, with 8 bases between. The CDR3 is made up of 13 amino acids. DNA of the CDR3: TGCGCCAGCAGCCTATTCGAGAACACTGAAGCTTTCTTT. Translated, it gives CASSLFENTEAFF.

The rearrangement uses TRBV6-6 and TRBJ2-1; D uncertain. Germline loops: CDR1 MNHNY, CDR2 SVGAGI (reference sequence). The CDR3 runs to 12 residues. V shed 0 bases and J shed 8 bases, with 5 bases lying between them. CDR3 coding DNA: TGTGCCAGCAGTTACTCGGGGTATGAGCAGTTCTTC. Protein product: CASSYSGYEQFF.

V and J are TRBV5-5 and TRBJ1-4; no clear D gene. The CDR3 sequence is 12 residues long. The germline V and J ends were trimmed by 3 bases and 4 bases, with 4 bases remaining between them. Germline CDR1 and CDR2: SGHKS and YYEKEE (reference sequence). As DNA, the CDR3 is TGTGCCAGCAGCTACTTTAATGAAAAACTGTTTTTT. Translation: CASSYFNEKLFF. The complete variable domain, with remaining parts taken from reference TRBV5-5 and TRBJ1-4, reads DAGVTQSPTHLIKTRGQQVTLRCSPISGHKSVSWYQQVLGQGPQFIFQYYEKEERGRGNFPDRFSARQFPNYSSELNVNALLLGDSALYLCASSYFNEKLFFGSGTQLSVL.

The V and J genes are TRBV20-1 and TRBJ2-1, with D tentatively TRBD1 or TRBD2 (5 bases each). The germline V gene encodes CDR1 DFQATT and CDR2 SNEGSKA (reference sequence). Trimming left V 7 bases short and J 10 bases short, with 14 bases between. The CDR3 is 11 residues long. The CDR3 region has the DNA TGCAGTGTCATAAGGGGACGGGAGCAGTTCTTC. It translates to CSVIRGREQFF.

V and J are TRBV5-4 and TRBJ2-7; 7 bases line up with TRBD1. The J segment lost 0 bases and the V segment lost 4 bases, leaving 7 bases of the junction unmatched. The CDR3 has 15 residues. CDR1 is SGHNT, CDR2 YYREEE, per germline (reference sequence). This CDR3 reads CASSPGTADSYEQYF. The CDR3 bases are TGTGCCAGCAGCCCCGGGACAGCGGACTCCTACGAGCAGTACTTC.

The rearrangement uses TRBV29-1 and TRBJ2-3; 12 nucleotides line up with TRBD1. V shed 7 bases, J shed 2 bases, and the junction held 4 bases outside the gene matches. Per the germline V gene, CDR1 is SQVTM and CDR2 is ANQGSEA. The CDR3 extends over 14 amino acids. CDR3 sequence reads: CSAGTGGSTDTQYF. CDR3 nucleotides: TGCAGCGCCGGGACAGGGGGCTCCACAGATACGCAGTATTTT.

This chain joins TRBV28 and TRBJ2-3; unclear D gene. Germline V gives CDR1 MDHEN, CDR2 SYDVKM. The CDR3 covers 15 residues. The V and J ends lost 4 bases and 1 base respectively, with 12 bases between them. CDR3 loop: CASSSVGAGTDTQYF. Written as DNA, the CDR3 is TGTGCCAGCAGTTCTGTAGGAGCTGGCACAGATACGCAGTATTTT.

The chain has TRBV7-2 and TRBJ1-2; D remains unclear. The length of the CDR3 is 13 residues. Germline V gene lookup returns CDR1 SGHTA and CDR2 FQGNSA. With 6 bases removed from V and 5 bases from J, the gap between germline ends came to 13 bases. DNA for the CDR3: TGTGCCAGCAGTAAGGACTTTGGATATGGCTACACCTTC. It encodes CASSKDFGYGYTF. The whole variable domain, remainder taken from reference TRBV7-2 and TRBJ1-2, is GAGVSQSPSNKVTEKGKDVELRCDPISGHTALYWYRQSLGQGLEFLIYFQGNSAPDKSGLPSDRFSAERTGGSVSTLTIQRTQQEDSAVYLCASSKDFGYGYTFGSGTRLTVV.

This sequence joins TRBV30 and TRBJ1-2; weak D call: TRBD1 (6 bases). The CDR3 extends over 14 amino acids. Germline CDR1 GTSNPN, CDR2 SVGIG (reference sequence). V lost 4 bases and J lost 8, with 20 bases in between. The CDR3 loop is CAWKFGAGAGGYTF. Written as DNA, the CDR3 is TGTGCCTGGAAGTTCGGGGCGGGGGCTGGAGGCTACACCTTC.

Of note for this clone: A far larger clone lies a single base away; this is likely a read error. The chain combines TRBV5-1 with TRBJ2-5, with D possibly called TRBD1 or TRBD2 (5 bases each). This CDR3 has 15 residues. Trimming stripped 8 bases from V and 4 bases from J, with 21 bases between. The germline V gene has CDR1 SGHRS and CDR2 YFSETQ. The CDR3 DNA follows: TGCGCCAGTAACTCCCGGGACGGGGTGATAGAGACCCAGTACTTC. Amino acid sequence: CASNSRDGVIETQYF.

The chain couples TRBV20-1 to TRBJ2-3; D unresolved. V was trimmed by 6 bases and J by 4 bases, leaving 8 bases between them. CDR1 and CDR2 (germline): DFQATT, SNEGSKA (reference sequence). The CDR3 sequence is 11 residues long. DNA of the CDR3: TGCAGTGCAATAGGACCAGATACGCAGTATTTT. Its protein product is CSAIGPDTQYF.

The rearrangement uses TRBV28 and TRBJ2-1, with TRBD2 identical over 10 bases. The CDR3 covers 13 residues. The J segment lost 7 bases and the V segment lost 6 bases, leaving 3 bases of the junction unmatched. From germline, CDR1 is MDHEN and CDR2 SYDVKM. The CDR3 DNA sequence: TGTGCCAGCAGCACACTAGCGGGAAATGAGCAGTTCTTC. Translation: CASSTLAGNEQFF. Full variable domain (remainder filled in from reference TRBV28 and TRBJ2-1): DVKVTQSSRYLVKRTGEKVFLECVQDMDHENMFWYRQDPGLGLRLIYFSYDVKMKEKGDIPEGYSVSREKKERFSLILESASTNQTSMYLCASSTLAGNEQFFGPGTRLTVL.